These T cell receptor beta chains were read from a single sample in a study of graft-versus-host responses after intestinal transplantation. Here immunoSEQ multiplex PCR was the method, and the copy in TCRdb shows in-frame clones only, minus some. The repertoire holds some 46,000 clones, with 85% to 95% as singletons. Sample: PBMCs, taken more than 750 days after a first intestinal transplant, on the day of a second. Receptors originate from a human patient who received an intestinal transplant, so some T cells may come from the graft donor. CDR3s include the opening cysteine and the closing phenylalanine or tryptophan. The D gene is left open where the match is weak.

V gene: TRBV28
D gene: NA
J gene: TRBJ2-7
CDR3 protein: CASRGEQVSYEQYF
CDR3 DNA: TGTGCCAGCAGGGGGGAACAGGTCTCCTACGAGCAGTACTTC

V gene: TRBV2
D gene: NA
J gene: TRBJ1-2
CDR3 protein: CASGGALYGYTF
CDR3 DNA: TGTGCCAGCGGAGGGGCGCTATATGGCTACACCTTC

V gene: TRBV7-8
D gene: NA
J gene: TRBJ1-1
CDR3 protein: CASSSRAGWNTEAFF
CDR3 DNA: TGTGCCAGCAGCTCCCGGGCAGGATGGAACACTGAAGCTTTCTTT

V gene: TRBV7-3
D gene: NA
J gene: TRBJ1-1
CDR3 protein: CASSTGLNTEAFF
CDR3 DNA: TGTGCCAGCAGCACTGGCCTGAACACTGAAGCTTTCTTT

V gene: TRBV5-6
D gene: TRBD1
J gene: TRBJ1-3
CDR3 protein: CASSLERQGGNTIYF
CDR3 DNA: TGTGCCAGCAGCTTGGAAAGACAGGGAGGCAACACCATATATTTT

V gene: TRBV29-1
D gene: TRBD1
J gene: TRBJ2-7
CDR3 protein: CSVILGQGYEQYF
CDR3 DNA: TGCAGCGTAATCCTGGGACAGGGCTACGAGCAGTACTTC

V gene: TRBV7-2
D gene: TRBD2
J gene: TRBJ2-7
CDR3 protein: CASSLRPRGTSGTEQYF
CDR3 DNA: TGTGCCAGCAGCCTCCGGCCAAGGGGGACTAGCGGGACCGAGCAGTACTTC

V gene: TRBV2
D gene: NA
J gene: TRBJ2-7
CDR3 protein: CASSRDYEQYF
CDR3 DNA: TGTGCCAGCAGTAGAGACTACGAGCAGTACTTC

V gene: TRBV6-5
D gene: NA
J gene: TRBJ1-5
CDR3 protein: CASSYTAGFGQPQHF
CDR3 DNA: TGTGCCAGCAGTTACACTGCAGGGTTCGGGCAGCCCCAGCATTTT

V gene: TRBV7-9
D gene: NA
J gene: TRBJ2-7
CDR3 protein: CASSSRRSYEQYF
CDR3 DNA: TGTGCCAGCAGCTCGCGGAGATCCTACGAGCAGTACTTC